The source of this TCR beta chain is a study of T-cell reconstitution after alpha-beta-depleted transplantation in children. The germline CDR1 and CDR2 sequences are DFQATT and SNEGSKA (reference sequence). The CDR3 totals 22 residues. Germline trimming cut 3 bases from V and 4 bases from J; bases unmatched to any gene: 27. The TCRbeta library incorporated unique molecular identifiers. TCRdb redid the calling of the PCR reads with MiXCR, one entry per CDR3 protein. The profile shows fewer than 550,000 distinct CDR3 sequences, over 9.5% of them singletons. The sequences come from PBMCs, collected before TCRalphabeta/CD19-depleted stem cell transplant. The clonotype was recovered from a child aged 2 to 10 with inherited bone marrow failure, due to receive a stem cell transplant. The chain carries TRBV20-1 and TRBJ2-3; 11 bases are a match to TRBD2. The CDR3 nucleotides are TGCAGTGCTAGTAGGGAAGTGGCCCCTGTAGCGGGAGGGCGCTCTGGACCAGATACGCAGTATTTT. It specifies CSASREVAPVAGGRSGPDTQYF.